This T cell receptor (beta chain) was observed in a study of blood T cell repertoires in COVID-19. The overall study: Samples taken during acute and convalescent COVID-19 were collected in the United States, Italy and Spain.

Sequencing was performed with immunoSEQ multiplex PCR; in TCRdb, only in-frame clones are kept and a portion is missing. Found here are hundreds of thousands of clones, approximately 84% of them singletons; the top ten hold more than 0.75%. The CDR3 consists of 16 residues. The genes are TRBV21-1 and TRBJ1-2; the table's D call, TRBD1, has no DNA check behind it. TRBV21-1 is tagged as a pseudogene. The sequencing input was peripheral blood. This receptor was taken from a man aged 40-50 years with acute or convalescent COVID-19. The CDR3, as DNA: TGTGCCAGCAGCAATAGGACAGGGGGCGGCTACTATGGCTACACCTTC. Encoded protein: CASSNRTGGGYYGYTF.